The 26 T cell receptor beta chains given below trace back to one sample, sequenced in a study of Ad26.COV2.S vaccination and SARS-CoV-2 variants. Here immunoSEQ multiplex PCR was the method, and the copy in TCRdb shows in-frame clones only, minus some. The sample records around 240,000 clones, roughly 90% being singletons. Documented treatment: around 19 received Ad26.COV2.S at low or high dose, single or two shots; 5 received placebo; per-sample allocation not given. At day 63 after the first vaccine or placebo injection, samples were drawn. Specimen: peripheral blood, collected in a trial of Ad26.COV2.S vaccine versus placebo. The receptors come from a person between 18 and 59 years old who received the Ad26.COV2.S COVID-19 vaccine or a placebo.

The V and J genes are TRBV7-2 and TRBJ1-1; possible D gene TRBD1, 5 bases. Germline V CDR1 and CDR2: SGHTA, FQGNSA. The CDR3 contains 15 residues. With 0 bases removed from V and 3 bases from J, the gap between germline ends came to 11 bases. The CDR3, as DNA: TGTGCCAGCAGCTTAGCTTGGGGGATGGACACTGAAGCTTTCTTT. Its translation is CASSLAWGMDTEAFF.

The chain employs TRBV7-3 and TRBJ2-5; 13 nucleotides line up with TRBD2. Germline V CDR1 and CDR2: SGHTA, FQGTGA. The CDR3 runs 15 residues. After removal of 5 bases from V and 4 bases from J, the junction contained 4 bases not matched to a gene. This CDR3 is CASSRTSGRAETQYF. DNA of the CDR3: TGTGCCAGCAGCCGGACTAGCGGGAGAGCAGAGACCCAGTACTTC.

This sequence joins TRBV10-3 and TRBJ2-1, with D perhaps assigned TRBD1 or TRBD2 (7 bases each). V lost 8 bases, J lost 1 base, and 15 bases lay in between. The CDR3 is made up of 15 amino acids. The germline gives CDR1 ENHRY, CDR2 SYGVKD. Here the CDR3 reads CAIGGQGGSYNEQFF. The CDR3 bases are TGTGCCATCGGAGGGCAGGGGGGGTCCTACAATGAGCAGTTCTTC.

The chain has TRBV5-1 and TRBJ1-2; D perhaps matches TRBD1 (5 bases). Germline CDR1 SGHRS, CDR2 YFSETQ. V lost 6 bases and J lost 2, with 11 bases in between. The CDR3 runs 13 residues. CDR3 loop: CASNRDGNYGYTF. As DNA, the CDR3 is TGCGCCAGCAACCGGGACGGCAACTATGGCTACACCTTC.

J is TRBJ2-7 and V is TRBV12-3 or TRBV12-4; no firm D call. Deletions cut 1 base from V and 4 bases from J, with 5 bases between. CDR3 length: 12 residues. The CDR3 here is CASSLVSYEQYF. In nucleotides, the CDR3 is TGTGCCAGCAGTTTAGTCAGTTACGAGCAGTACTTC.

J is TRBJ2-1 and V is TRBV11-2, with D possibly being TRBD2 (7 bases). V lost 11 bases and J lost 6, with 14 bases in between. CDR3 length: 12 residues. Per germline, CDR1 SGHAT and CDR2 FQNNGV. The CDR3: CAAGGQFNEQFF. The CDR3, as DNA: TGTGCCGCCGGGGGGCAGTTCAATGAGCAGTTCTTC.

The chain is built from TRBV19 and TRBJ2-3; TRBD2 agrees at 13 bases. With 4 bases clipped from V and 3 bases from J, the junction kept 7 bases outside the gene matches. This CDR3 spans 17 amino acids. CDR1 and CDR2 from the germline V gene are LNHDA and SQIVND (reference sequence). The CDR3 nucleotides are TGTGCCAGTAGTACTGGACTAGCGGGAGTGGGGACAGATACGCAGTATTTT. This gives the protein CASSTGLAGVGTDTQYF.

J is TRBJ2-7 and V is TRBV7-9; D gene ambiguous. CDR3 length equals 13 residues. V gave up 1 base and J gave up 6 bases, with 10 bases separating them. Germline V gene sequence: CDR1 SEHNR, CDR2 FQNEAQ (reference sequence). The CDR3 nucleotides read TGTGCCAGCAGCTTAGGGACCCCCGGCGAGCAGTACTTC. It is translated as CASSLGTPGEQYF.

The CDR3 sequence is CASSYSDPGRDEQYF. CDR3 nucleotides: TGTGCCAGCAGTTACTCGGACCCTGGGAGGGACGAGCAGTACTTC. This chain links TRBV6-5 with TRBJ2-7; 7 bases line up with TRBD2. The germline V gene has CDR1 MNHEY and CDR2 SVGAGI. V lost 0 bases and J lost 5; bases outside the gene matches: 7. The CDR3 loop spans 15 amino acids.

This sequence joins TRBV7-2 and TRBJ2-7, with 7 bases matching TRBD2. V gave up 3 bases and J gave up 5 bases; unmatched junction bases: 10. This CDR3 spans 15 amino acids. CDR1 SGHTA and CDR2 FQGNSA come from the germline V gene. CDR3 coding DNA: TGTGCCAGCAGCTTGTCGTGGCTAGCGGACGACGAGCAGTACTTC. This encodes CASSLSWLADDEQYF.

The gene calls are TRBV5-1 and TRBJ2-1; TRBD1 might be the D (5 bases). CDR1 is SGHRS and CDR2 is YFSETQ in the germline V gene. The CDR3 has 11 amino acids. Trimming shortened V by 7 bases and J by 15 bases, and 17 bases separated the two germline ends. CDR3 coding DNA: TGCGCCAGCCATCAGGGCACAAAGAGGTTCTTC. Its protein is CASHQGTKRFF.

V gene TRBV21-1 combines with J gene TRBJ2-1; TRBD2, the table's D call, was not compared with the DNA. TRBV21-1 is a listed pseudogene. CDR3 length: 19 residues. Here the CDR3 reads CASSKAGSVAAQEVNEQFF. In DNA form, the CDR3 reads TGTGCCAGCAGCAAAGCGGGTTCGGTAGCGGCTCAGGAGGTCAATGAGCAGTTCTTC.

CDR3 in DNA: TGTGCCAGCAGCCACTCCTACGAGCAGTACTTC. Translation gives CASSHSYEQYF. J is TRBJ2-7 and V is TRBV5-5; D not certain. V dropped 4 bases and J dropped 0 bases, with 2 bases sitting between them. The CDR3 sequence is 11 residues long. Germline assignment: CDR1 SGHKS and CDR2 YYEKEE (reference sequence).

The chain recombines TRBV7-2 with TRBJ2-7; 10 bases agree with TRBD2. The CDR3 spans 15 residues. With V trimmed by 4 bases and J by 5 bases, 8 bases remained unmatched. Germline V lookup: CDR1 SGHTA, CDR2 FQGNSA. This CDR3 reads CASSSSSGRVDEQYF. CDR3 coding DNA: TGTGCCAGCAGCTCGTCTAGCGGGAGAGTCGACGAGCAGTACTTC.

The chain is built from TRBV19 and TRBJ1-4; 7 nucleotides match TRBD1. Germline V lookup: CDR1 LNHDA, CDR2 SQIVND (reference sequence). This CDR3 is 15 amino acids long. V trimming: 3 bases; J trimming: 5 bases; junction bases outside the gene matches: 6. CDR3 coding DNA: TGTGCCAGTAGTATCCCGGACAGGCTCAATGAAAAACTGTTTTTT. As protein: CASSIPDRLNEKLFF.

This sequence joins TRBV28 and TRBJ1-5, with D uncertain. V lost 11 bases to trimming and J lost 9 bases, with 11 bases between them. Germline lookup yields CDR1 MDHEN and CDR2 SYDVKM. The CDR3 has 10 residues. CDR3: CAGGRMPQHF. As DNA, the CDR3 is TGTGCCGGAGGGAGGATGCCCCAGCATTTT.

This rearrangement joins TRBV19 to TRBJ1-6; 7 positions match TRBD1. CDR3 length: 14 amino acids. Germline CDR1 LNHDA, CDR2 SQIVND (reference sequence). V dropped 3 bases and J dropped 10; count of bases not matched to a gene: 6. In DNA, the CDR3 is TGTGCCAGTAGTATTGTTGTCAGGGGGTCACCCCTCCACTTT. It encodes CASSIVVRGSPLHF.

This clone was detected only a few times. The V and J genes are TRBV18 and TRBJ1-2, with a tentative D call TRBD1 (6 bases). Per the germline V gene, CDR1 is KGHSH and CDR2 is LQKENI. This CDR3 comprises 16 residues. The ends were cut back, 3 bases at V and 4 bases at J, with 18 bases in the middle. This chain's CDR3 is CASSPEQGPILYGYTF. The CDR3 DNA is TGTGCCAGCTCACCGGAACAGGGCCCAATCCTCTATGGCTACACCTTC.

The chain recombines TRBV7-2 with TRBJ2-7, with 7 bases aligning to TRBD1. This CDR3 comprises 15 residues. The V segment lost 0 bases and the J segment 2 bases; nucleotides outside the gene matches: 4. Germline-derived CDR1 and CDR2 are SGHTA and FQGNSA. The CDR3 DNA reads as TGTGCCAGCAGCTTAGCTGGCAGGGGGACCTACGAGCAGTACTTC. The encoded protein is CASSLAGRGTYEQYF. Filled out from reference TRBV7-2 and TRBJ2-7, the complete variable domain reads GAGVSQSPSNKVTEKGKDVELRCDPISGHTALYWYRQSLGQGLEFLIYFQGNSAPDKSGLPSDRFSAERTGGSVSTLTIQRTQQEDSAVYLCASSLAGRGTYEQYFGPGTRLTVT.

In this sample, this clone turned up once. J is TRBJ1-5 and V is TRBV2; no clear D gene. With 5 bases removed from V and 0 bases from J, the gap between germline ends came to 8 bases. CDR1 is SNHLY and CDR2 is FYNNEI in the germline V gene. This CDR3 region has 14 residues. CDR3 bases: TGTGCCAGCAGTCTCGGGTCTAGCAATCAGCCCCAGCATTTT. It encodes CASSLGSSNQPQHF.

The V and J genes are TRBV28 and TRBJ2-3; D is ambiguous. Germline V gives CDR1 MDHEN, CDR2 SYDVKM. This CDR3 is 15 amino acids long. Between the trimmed V and J ends, which lost 6 bases and 2 bases, there was a span of 15 bases. The CDR3 DNA sequence: TGTGCCAGCAGACCCCGTGTGGGTCTCACAGATACGCAGTATTTT. As protein: CASRPRVGLTDTQYF.

The gene calls are TRBV6-4 and TRBJ2-3; 14 nucleotides agree with TRBD2. The CDR3 contains 15 residues. CDR1 and CDR2 (germline): MRHNA, SNTAGT. V trimming: 6 bases; J trimming: 5 bases; junction bases outside the gene matches: 4. The CDR3 region has the DNA TGTGCCAGCAGCGGGACTAGCGGGAGTGGAGATACGCAGTATTTT. Translating gives CASSGTSGSGDTQYF.

V gene TRBV20-1 combines with J gene TRBJ1-2; D uncertain. Germline V CDR1 and CDR2: DFQATT, SNEGSKA (reference sequence). There are 11 residues in the CDR3. V was clipped by 6 bases and J by 8 bases, with 13 bases between them. Written as DNA, the CDR3 is TGCAGTGCAACCCCTCCTATCGGCTACACCTTC. It codes for CSATPPIGYTF.

The chain joins TRBV4-1 to TRBJ2-1, with TRBD2 matching 9 bases. Germline values: CDR1 MGHRA, CDR2 YSYEKL. The CDR3 consists of 17 residues. After removal of 1 base from V and 1 base from J, the junction contained 5 bases not matched to a gene. CDR3 in amino acids: CASSQAMTSGSYNEQFF. The CDR3 DNA follows: TGCGCCAGCAGCCAAGCGATGACTAGCGGTTCCTACAATGAGCAGTTCTTC.

CDR3 protein: CASVQQGAHTEAFF. In nucleotides, the CDR3 is TGTGCCAGCGTCCAACAGGGGGCGCATACTGAAGCTTTCTTT. The rearrangement uses TRBV27 and TRBJ1-1; 9 bases are a match to TRBD1. The ends lost 8 bases at V and 5 bases at J; junction bases unmatched: 9. CDR3 length: 14 amino acids. Germline V lookup: CDR1 MNHEY, CDR2 SMNVEV (reference sequence).

This rearrangement joins TRBV4-3 to TRBJ1-6; D is unclear. The CDR3 covers 15 residues. V lost 0 bases and J 2 bases, leaving 5 bases between the germline ends. Germline V gene lookup returns CDR1 LGHNA and CDR2 YSLEER. The CDR3 DNA follows: TGCGCCAGCAGCCAAGAAGGGACCTATAATTCACCCCTCCACTTT. Translated: CASSQEGTYNSPLHF.